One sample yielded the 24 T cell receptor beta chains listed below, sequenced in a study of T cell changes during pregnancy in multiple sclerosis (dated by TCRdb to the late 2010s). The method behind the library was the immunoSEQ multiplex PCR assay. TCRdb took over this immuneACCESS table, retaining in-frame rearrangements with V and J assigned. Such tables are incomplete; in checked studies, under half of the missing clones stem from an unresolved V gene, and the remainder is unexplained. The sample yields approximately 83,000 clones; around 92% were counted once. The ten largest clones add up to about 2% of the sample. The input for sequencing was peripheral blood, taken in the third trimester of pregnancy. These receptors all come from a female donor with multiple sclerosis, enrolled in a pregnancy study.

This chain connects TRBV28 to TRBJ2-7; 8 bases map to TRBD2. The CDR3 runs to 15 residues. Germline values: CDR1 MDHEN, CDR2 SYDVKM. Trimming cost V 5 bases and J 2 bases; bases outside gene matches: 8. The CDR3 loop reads CASSAAGGPPYEQYF. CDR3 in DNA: TGTGCCAGCAGTGCCGCGGGAGGCCCCCCCTACGAGCAGTACTTC.

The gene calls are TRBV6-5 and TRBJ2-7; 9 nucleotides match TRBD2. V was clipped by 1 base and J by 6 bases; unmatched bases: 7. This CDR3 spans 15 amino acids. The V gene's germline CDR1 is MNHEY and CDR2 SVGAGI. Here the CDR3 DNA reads TGTGCCAGCAGTTACTTGGCGGGAGGGCCCCGCGAGCAGTACTTC. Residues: CASSYLAGGPREQYF.

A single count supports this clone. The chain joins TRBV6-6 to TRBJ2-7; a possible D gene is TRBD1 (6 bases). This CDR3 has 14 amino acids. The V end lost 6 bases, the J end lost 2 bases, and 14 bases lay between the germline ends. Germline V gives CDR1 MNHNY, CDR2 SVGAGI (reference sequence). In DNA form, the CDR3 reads TGTGCCAGCAGCCCCGGGACAAGTGCCTACGAGCAGTACTTC. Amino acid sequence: CASSPGTSAYEQYF.

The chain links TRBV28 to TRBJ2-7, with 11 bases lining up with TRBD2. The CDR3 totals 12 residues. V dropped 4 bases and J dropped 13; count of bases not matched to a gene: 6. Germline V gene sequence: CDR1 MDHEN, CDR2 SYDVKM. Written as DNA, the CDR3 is TGTGCCAGCAGTTCTGGACTAGCGGGTTCTTACTTC. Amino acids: CASSSGLAGSYF.

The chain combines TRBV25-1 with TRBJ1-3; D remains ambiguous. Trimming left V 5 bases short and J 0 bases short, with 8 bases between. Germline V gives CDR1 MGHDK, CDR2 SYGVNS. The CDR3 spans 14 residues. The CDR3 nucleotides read TGTGCCAGCAGTTTTTCATCCTCTGGAAACACCATATATTTT. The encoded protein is CASSFSSSGNTIYF.

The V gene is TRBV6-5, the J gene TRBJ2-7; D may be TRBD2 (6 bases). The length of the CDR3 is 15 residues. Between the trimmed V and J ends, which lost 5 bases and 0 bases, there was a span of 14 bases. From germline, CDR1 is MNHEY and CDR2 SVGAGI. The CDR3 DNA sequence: TGTGCCAGCAGTCCACAGGTGGGGGGCTCCTACGAGCAGTACTTC. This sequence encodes CASSPQVGGSYEQYF.

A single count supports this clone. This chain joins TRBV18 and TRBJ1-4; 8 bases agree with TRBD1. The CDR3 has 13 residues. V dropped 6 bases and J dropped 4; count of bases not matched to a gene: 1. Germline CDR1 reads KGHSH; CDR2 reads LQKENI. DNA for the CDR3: TGTGCCAGCTCGGGACAGGTTAATGAAAAACTGTTTTTT. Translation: CASSGQVNEKLFF. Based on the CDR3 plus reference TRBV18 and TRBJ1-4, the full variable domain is NAGVMQNPRHLVRRRGQEARLRCSPMKGHSHVYWYRQLPEEGLKFMVYLQKENIIDESGMPKERFSAEFPKEGPSILRIQQVVRGDSAAYFCASSGQVNEKLFFGSGTQLSVL.

DNA for the CDR3: TGTGCCAGCAGCCAAGATTGGACAGCCGCCTCTGGGGCCAACGTCCTGACTTTC. Its protein product is CASSQDWTAASGANVLTF. This chain joins TRBV4-2 and TRBJ2-6; D is possibly TRBD1 (6 bases). CDR3 length equals 18 residues. CDR1 is LGHNA and CDR2 is YNFKEQ in the germline V gene. Trimming cost V 0 bases and J 0 bases, with 12 bases left between them.

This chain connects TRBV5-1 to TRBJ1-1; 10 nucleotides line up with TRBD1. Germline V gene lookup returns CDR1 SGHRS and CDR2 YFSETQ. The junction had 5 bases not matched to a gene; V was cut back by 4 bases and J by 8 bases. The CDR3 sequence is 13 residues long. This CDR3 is CASSVDRGLEAFF. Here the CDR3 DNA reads TGCGCCAGCAGCGTGGACAGGGGGTTGGAAGCTTTCTTT.

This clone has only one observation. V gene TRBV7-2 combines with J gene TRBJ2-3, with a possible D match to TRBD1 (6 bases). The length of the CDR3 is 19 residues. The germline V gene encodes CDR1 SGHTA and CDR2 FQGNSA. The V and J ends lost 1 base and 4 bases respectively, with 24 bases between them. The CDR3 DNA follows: TGTGCCAGCAGCTTAGGCCCTTTGCGGGCCCGAAAGGGGGCAGATACGCAGTATTTT. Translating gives CASSLGPLRARKGADTQYF.

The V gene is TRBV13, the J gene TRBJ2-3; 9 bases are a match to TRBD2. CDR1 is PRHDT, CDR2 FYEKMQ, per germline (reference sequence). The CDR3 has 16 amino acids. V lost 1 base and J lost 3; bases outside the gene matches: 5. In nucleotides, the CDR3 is TGTGCCAGCAGCTTAGTGCGGGAGGGCCCGACAGATACGCAGTATTTT. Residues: CASSLVREGPTDTQYF.

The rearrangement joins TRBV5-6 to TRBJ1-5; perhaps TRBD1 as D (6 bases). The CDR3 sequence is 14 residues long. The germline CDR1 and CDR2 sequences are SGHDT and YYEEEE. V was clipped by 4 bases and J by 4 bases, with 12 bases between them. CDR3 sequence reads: CASSGGHPNQPQHF. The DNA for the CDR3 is TGTGCCAGCAGCGGGGGACACCCGAATCAGCCCCAGCATTTT.

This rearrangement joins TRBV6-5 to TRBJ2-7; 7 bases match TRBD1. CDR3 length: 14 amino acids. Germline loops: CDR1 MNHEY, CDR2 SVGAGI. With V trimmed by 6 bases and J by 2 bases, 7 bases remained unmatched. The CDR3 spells CASRPRGNPYEQYF. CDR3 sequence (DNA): TGTGCCAGCAGACCCAGGGGGAACCCCTACGAGCAGTACTTC.

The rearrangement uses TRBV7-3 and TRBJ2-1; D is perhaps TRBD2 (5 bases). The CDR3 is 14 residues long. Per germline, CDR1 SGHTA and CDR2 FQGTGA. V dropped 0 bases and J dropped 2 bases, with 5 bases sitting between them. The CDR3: CASSLTSAYNEQFF. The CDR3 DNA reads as TGTGCCAGCAGCTTAACTAGCGCCTACAATGAGCAGTTCTTC.

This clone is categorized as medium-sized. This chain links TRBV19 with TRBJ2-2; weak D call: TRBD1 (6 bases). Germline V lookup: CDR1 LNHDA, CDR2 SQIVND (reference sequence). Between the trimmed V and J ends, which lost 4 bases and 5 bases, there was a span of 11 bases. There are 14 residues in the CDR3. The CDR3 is CASSNTGLTGELFF. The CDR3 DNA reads TGTGCCAGTAGTAATACAGGGTTGACCGGGGAGCTGTTTTTT.

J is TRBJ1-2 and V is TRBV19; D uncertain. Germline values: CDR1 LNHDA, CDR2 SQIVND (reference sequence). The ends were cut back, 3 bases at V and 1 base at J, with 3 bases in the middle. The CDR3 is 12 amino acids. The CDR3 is CASSIRNYGYTF. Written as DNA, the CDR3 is TGTGCCAGTAGTATCCGTAACTATGGCTACACCTTC.

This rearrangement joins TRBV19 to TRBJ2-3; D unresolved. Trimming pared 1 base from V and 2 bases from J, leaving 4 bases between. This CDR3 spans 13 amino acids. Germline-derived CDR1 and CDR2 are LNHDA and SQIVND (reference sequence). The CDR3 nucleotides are TGTGCCAGTAGTATAGCGGTCACAGATACGCAGTATTTT. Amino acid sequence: CASSIAVTDTQYF.

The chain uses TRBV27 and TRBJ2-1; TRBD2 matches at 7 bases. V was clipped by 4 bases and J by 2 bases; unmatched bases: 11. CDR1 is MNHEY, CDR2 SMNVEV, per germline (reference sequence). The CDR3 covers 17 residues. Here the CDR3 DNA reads TGTGCCAGCAGTTCCCTTTTGTCGGGAGGTCCCTACAATGAGCAGTTCTTC. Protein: CASSSLLSGGPYNEQFF.

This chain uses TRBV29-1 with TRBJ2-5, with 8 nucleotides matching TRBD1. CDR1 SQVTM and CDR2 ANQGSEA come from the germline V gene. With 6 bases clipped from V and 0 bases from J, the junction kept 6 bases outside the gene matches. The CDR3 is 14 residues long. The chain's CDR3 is CSVAWTGYQETQYF. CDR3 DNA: TGCAGCGTGGCGTGGACAGGGTACCAAGAGACCCAGTACTTC.

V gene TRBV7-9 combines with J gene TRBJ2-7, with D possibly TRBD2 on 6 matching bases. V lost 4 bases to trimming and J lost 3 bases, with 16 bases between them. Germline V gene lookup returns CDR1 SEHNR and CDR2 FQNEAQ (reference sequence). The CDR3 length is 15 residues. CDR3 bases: TGTGCCAGCAGCTCCGGACGGGAGATTGGCTACGAGCAGTACTTC. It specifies CASSSGREIGYEQYF.

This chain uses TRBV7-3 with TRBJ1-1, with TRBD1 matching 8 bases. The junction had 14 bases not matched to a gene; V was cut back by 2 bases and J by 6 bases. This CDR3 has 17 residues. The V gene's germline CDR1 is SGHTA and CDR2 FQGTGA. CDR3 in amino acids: CASSLGLGGRGLSEAFF. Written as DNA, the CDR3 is TGTGCCAGCAGCTTAGGATTAGGGGGCAGGGGGCTTTCTGAAGCTTTCTTT.

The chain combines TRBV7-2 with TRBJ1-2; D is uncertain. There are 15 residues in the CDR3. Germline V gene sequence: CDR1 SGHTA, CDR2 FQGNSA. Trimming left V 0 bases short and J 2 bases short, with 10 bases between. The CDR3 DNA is TGTGCCAGCAGCTTAGCGCTATTACAGAACTATGGCTACACCTTC. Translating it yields CASSLALLQNYGYTF.

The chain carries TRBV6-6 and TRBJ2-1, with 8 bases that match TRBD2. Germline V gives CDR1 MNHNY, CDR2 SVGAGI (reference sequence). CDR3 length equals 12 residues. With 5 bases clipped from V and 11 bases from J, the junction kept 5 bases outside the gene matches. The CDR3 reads CASSGTRIKQFF. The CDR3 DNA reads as TGTGCCAGCAGTGGGACTAGAATAAAGCAGTTCTTC.

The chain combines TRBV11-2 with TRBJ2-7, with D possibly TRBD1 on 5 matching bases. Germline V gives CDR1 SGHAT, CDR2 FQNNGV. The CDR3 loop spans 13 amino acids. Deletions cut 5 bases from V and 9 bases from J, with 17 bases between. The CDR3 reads CASSPRQWGRQYF. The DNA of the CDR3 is TGTGCCAGCAGCCCGCGACAGTGGGGTAGGCAGTACTTC. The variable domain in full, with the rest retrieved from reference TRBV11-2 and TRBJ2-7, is EAGVAQSPRYKIIEKRQSVAFWCNPISGHATLYWYQQILGQGPKLLIQFQNNGVVDDSQLPKDRFSAERLKGVDSTLKIQPAKLEDSAVYLCASSPRQWGRQYFGPGTRLTVT.